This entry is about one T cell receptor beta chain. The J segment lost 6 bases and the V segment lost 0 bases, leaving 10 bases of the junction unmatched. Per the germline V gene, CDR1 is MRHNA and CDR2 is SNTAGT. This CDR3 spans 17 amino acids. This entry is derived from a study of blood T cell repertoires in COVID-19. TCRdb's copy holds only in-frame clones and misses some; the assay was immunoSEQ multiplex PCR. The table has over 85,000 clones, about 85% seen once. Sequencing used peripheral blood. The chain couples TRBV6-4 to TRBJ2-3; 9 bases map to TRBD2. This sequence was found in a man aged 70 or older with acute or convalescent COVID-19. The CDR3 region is CASSDSNTLAGSDTQYF. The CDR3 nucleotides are TGTGCCAGCAGTGACTCGAATACTCTAGCGGGGTCGGATACGCAGTATTTT.